This T cell receptor (beta chain) was recorded in a study of CD8+CD57+ T cells in acquired aplastic anemia. Background on the study: The mean DNA yield obtained from sorted CD4+ and CD8+ cells came to approximately 3.2 ug. Healthy-donor CD4+ cells averaged approximately 11 million reads.

The V end was cut by 6 bases, the J end by 4 bases, with 10 bases between. From germline, CDR1 is ENHRY and CDR2 SYGVKD. CDR3 length: 12 amino acids. TCR beta VDJ combinations and CDR3 sequences were profiled from genomic DNA. A single record per CDR3 protein comes from TCRdb applying MiXCR to the reads. The sample contains 400,000 to 450,000 distinct CDR3 sequences, around 68% of which appear only once. Study-wide findings and caveats: Patients and controls were not found to differ significantly in CD8+ Simpson's diversity. The number of CD8+ CDR3 sequences shared by patients and controls was twenty-nine.

The table lists this clonotype with a few counts. Antigen specificity is unknown. The chain combines TRBV10-3 with TRBJ2-7; D not certain. The TCR was taken from a human donor in good health, serving as a control. Sequenced sample: sorted CD4+, CD8+, or CD8+CD57+ T cells (not recorded which) from PBMCs. CDR3 sequence reads: CAIREHGYEQYF. The CDR3 DNA reads as TGTGCCATCAGGGAACACGGATACGAGCAGTACTTC.